Listed below are T cell receptor beta chains from one sample, sequenced in a study of OX40 agonist ivuxolimab in advanced cancers. Only in-frame clones appear in the TCRdb table, and some are missing; sequencing was by immunoSEQ multiplex PCR. The sample includes fewer than 50,000 clones, around 90% seen only once; the top ten take around 19%. This sample comprised CD4+ or CD8+ T cells sorted from blood, obtained in a trial of the OX40 agonist ivuxolimab. The receptors originated from an adult with an advanced solid tumor such as melanoma, head and neck, liver or kidney cancer. Each CDR3 is given with its conserved first and last residue. The order of the fields is J gene, clone size, V gene, D gene, CDR3 DNA, CDR3 protein. D genes are given only for firm matches. The size field is filled for only some rows; it gives once, few, many or a size class.

J: TRBJ2-7; size: NA; V: TRBV11-2; D: TRBD1; DNA: TGTGCCAGCAGTTTTCCGGGACAGGGGTTGTACGAGCAGTACTTC; CDR3: CASSFPGQGLYEQYF
J: TRBJ2-1; size: NA; V: TRBV9; D: TRBD2; DNA: TGTGCCAGCAGCGCAAATTCAACTAGCGGGCGACACCTAAGCTCCTACAATGAGCAGTTCTTC; CDR3: CASSANSTSGRHLSSYNEQFF
J: TRBJ1-2; size: NA; V: TRBV25-1; D: NA; DNA: TGTGCCAGCAGTGAAGACAGCTATAACTATGGCTACACCTTC; CDR3: CASSEDSYNYGYTF
J: TRBJ2-1; size: NA; V: TRBV10-3; D: NA; DNA: TGTGCCATCAGTGAGTCAAACCCGAGCTCCTACAATGAGCAGTTCTTC; CDR3: CAISESNPSSYNEQFF
J: TRBJ1-6; size: NA; V: TRBV27; D: NA; DNA: TGTGCCAGCACCCTATCCGGGGGGGGGAATTCACCCCTCCACTTT; CDR3: CASTLSGGGNSPLHF
J: TRBJ2-2; size: few; V: TRBV27; D: NA; DNA: TGTGCCAGCAGTTCGGGTTACACCGGGGAGCTGTTTTTT; CDR3: CASSSGYTGELFF
J: TRBJ2-7; size: NA; V: TRBV6-1; D: TRBD1; DNA: TGTGCCAGCAGGGGGACAGGCTACGAGCAGTACTTC; CDR3: CASRGTGYEQYF
J: TRBJ2-1; size: NA; V: TRBV27; D: NA; DNA: TGTGCCAGCAGTTTACGCCAGGGAGCCTACAATGAGCAGTTCTTC; CDR3: CASSLRQGAYNEQFF
J: TRBJ2-3; size: once; V: TRBV9; D: NA; DNA: TGTGCCAGCAGCGAACAGGGGAGGTTCACAGATACGCAGTATTTT; CDR3: CASSEQGRFTDTQYF
J: TRBJ2-5; size: NA; V: TRBV7-6; D: TRBD1; DNA: TGTGCCAGCAGCTTAGCGGACAGGACGGGAGAGACCCAGTACTTC; CDR3: CASSLADRTGETQYF
J: TRBJ1-2; size: NA; V: TRBV5-6; D: NA; DNA: TGTGCCAGCAGCTTGGCCTCGGGCGGGCAACCGGAGGGCTACACCTTC; CDR3: CASSLASGGQPEGYTF
J: TRBJ2-1; size: NA; V: TRBV7-3; D: NA; DNA: TGTGCCAGCAGCGGAGCCGATGGCCGCCCCAGGGACTACAATGAGCAGTTCTTC; CDR3: CASSGADGRPRDYNEQFF
J: TRBJ2-4; size: once; V: TRBV7-2; D: NA; DNA: TGTGCCAGCAGCCCCTGGACACGAGGGGCCAAAAACATTCAGTACTTC; CDR3: CASSPWTRGAKNIQYF
J: TRBJ2-5; size: NA; V: TRBV7-6; D: TRBD2; DNA: TGTGCCAGCAGCTTAAGGACTAGCGGGGCCCCAGAGACCCAGTACTTC; CDR3: CASSLRTSGAPETQYF
J: TRBJ1-5; size: NA; V: TRBV4-1; D: NA; DNA: TGCGCCAGCAGCCAAGCAGACCACACTGACAATCAGCCCCAGCATTTT; CDR3: CASSQADHTDNQPQHF
J: TRBJ1-5; size: NA; V: TRBV6-6; D: TRBD1; DNA: TGTGCCAGCAGTTACTCGAGGGACAGAGGAGGTCAGCCCCAGCATTTT; CDR3: CASSYSRDRGGQPQHF
J: TRBJ2-3; size: NA; V: TRBV7-9; D: NA; DNA: TGTGCCAGCAGTCCACGGGCCGTCTCACCGGATACGCAGTATTTT; CDR3: CASSPRAVSPDTQYF
J: TRBJ2-7; size: NA; V: TRBV5-8; D: NA; DNA: TGTGCCAGCAGCCCCGGAGGGGGCAGGGAGAGCTCCTACGAGCAGTACTTC; CDR3: CASSPGGGRESSYEQYF
J: TRBJ1-1; size: once; V: TRBV7-6; D: NA; DNA: TGTGCCAGCAGCTTAGCGGGTGTGGCGGAAGCTTTCTTT; CDR3: CASSLAGVAEAFF
J: TRBJ2-1; size: NA; V: TRBV10-3; D: NA; DNA: TGTGCCATCGGCGGGGCCGTCAATGAGCAGTTCTTC; CDR3: CAIGGAVNEQFF
J: TRBJ1-2; size: NA; V: TRBV6-5; D: TRBD1; DNA: TGTGCCAGCAGACCCGGGACAGGGTTGAGCTATGGCTACACCTTC; CDR3: CASRPGTGLSYGYTF
J: TRBJ1-4; size: NA; V: TRBV27; D: NA; DNA: TGTGCCAGCAGTCCCGGGATCGAACTGTTTTTT; CDR3: CASSPGIELFF
J: TRBJ1-6; size: NA; V: TRBV6-5; D: NA; DNA: TGTGCCAGCAGTCGCGCTCCGGGAACCGATTCACCCCTCCACTTT; CDR3: CASSRAPGTDSPLHF
J: TRBJ2-2; size: NA; V: TRBV29-1; D: NA; DNA: TGCAGCGTTGAAGAGGAAGGTCCCGGGGAGCTGTTTTTT; CDR3: CSVEEEGPGELFF
J: TRBJ1-2; size: NA; V: TRBV4-3; D: NA; DNA: TGCGCCAGCAGCCAAGGGCCCGGACAGACCTATGGCTACACCTTC; CDR3: CASSQGPGQTYGYTF
J: TRBJ1-1; size: NA; V: TRBV6-5; D: NA; DNA: TGTGCCAGCAGTTACGGGACAAACACTGAAGCTTTCTTT; CDR3: CASSYGTNTEAFF
J: TRBJ1-2; size: NA; V: TRBV6-9; D: NA; DNA: TGTGCCAGCAGTTACTCGCCGGCGTTTGTGTATGGCTACACCTTC; CDR3: CASSYSPAFVYGYTF
J: TRBJ2-2; size: NA; V: TRBV25-1; D: NA; DNA: TGTGCCACCCAGGGGGAGGCCGGGGAGCTGTTTTTT; CDR3: CATQGEAGELFF
J: TRBJ1-5; size: NA; V: TRBV19; D: NA; DNA: TGTGCCAGTAGTAGAGGACCCCTTAGCAATCAGCCCCAGCATTTT; CDR3: CASSRGPLSNQPQHF
J: TRBJ2-5; size: NA; V: TRBV19; D: NA; DNA: TGTGCCAGTAGTATAATTGGGACGGGTTCGGAGACCCAGTACTTC; CDR3: CASSIIGTGSETQYF
J: TRBJ2-5; size: NA; V: TRBV6-5; D: NA; DNA: TGTGCCAGCAGTTACTTCGTGGCGGAAAAAGAGACCCAGTACTTC; CDR3: CASSYFVAEKETQYF
J: TRBJ1-3; size: NA; V: TRBV9; D: NA; DNA: TGTGCCAGCAGCGTTTCAGGCTCCCCTTACGGGACTGGAAACACCATATATTTT; CDR3: CASSVSGSPYGTGNTIYF
J: TRBJ2-1; size: NA; V: TRBV5-4; D: NA; DNA: TGTGCCAGCAGACACCACCGTCCGGGACTCTCCTACAATGAGCAGTTCTTC; CDR3: CASRHHRPGLSYNEQFF
J: TRBJ1-4; size: NA; V: TRBV30; D: NA; DNA: TGTGCCTGGAGTGCTGGGGGGGAAAAACTGTTTTTT; CDR3: CAWSAGGEKLFF
J: TRBJ2-6; size: NA; V: TRBV7-2; D: NA; DNA: TGTGCCAGCAATCCCTCTCAGGGCAGGTTCTCTGGGGCCAACGTCCTGACTTTC; CDR3: CASNPSQGRFSGANVLTF
J: TRBJ2-3; size: NA; V: TRBV5-4; D: NA; DNA: TGTGCCAGCAGCCCCAGGGTTAGCACAGATACGCAGTATTTT; CDR3: CASSPRVSTDTQYF
J: TRBJ2-3; size: NA; V: TRBV15; D: NA; DNA: TGTGCCACCAGCAGAGAGTGGGGCACAGATACGCAGTATTTT; CDR3: CATSREWGTDTQYF
J: TRBJ1-1; size: NA; V: TRBV4-1; D: NA; DNA: TGCGCCAGCAGCCAAGGGGGGGTAGTAGCTTTCTTT; CDR3: CASSQGGVVAFF
J: TRBJ2-2; size: once; V: TRBV19; D: NA; DNA: TGTGCCAGTACCATGGGGGGCTATCCGAACACCGGGGAGCTGTTTTTT; CDR3: CASTMGGYPNTGELFF
J: TRBJ2-3; size: few; V: TRBV5-5; D: NA; DNA: TGTGCCAGCAGCTTAGGAGATACGCAGTATTTT; CDR3: CASSLGDTQYF
J: TRBJ2-7; size: once; V: TRBV28; D: TRBD2; DNA: TGTGCCAGCAGTCCTCCCCTAGCGGGGGAACTCAACGAGCAGTACTTC; CDR3: CASSPPLAGELNEQYF
J: TRBJ1-5; size: NA; V: TRBV7-9; D: NA; DNA: TGTGCCAGCAGCGCAGACAGTAGCAATCAGCCCCAGCATTTT; CDR3: CASSADSSNQPQHF
J: TRBJ2-7; size: NA; V: TRBV27; D: NA; DNA: TGTGCCAGCAGTACAATAACCCGTGTGGGGTACGAGCAGTACTTC; CDR3: CASSTITRVGYEQYF
J: TRBJ2-2; size: NA; V: TRBV10-1; D: NA; DNA: TGCGCCAGCGGGACACCGAACACCGGGGAGCTGTTTTTT; CDR3: CASGTPNTGELFF
J: TRBJ1-5; size: NA; V: TRBV6-6; D: NA; DNA: TGTGCCAGCAGTTACTCAGGGGGCAATCAGCCCCAGCATTTT; CDR3: CASSYSGGNQPQHF
J: TRBJ2-2; size: NA; V: TRBV5-1; D: TRBD1; DNA: TGCGCCAGCAGCTTAAGACAGGGCGGCACCGGGGAGCTGTTTTTT; CDR3: CASSLRQGGTGELFF
J: TRBJ2-7; size: NA; V: TRBV30; D: NA; DNA: TGTGCCTGGAGTGGCAGTAGCTCCTACGAGCAGTACTTC; CDR3: CAWSGSSSYEQYF
J: TRBJ2-1; size: NA; V: TRBV5-5; D: NA; DNA: TGTGCCAGCAGCTGGAAGGGCCTCTCCTCCTACAATGAGCAGTTCTTC; CDR3: CASSWKGLSSYNEQFF
J: TRBJ1-5; size: NA; V: TRBV4-3; D: NA; DNA: TGCGCCAGCAGCCAAGGGACAGCCCAGCCCCAGCATTTT; CDR3: CASSQGTAQPQHF
J: TRBJ2-1; size: NA; V: TRBV7-9; D: TRBD1; DNA: TGTGCCAGCAGCGAGGACAGGCCCTCCTACAATGAGCAGTTCTTC; CDR3: CASSEDRPSYNEQFF
J: TRBJ2-7; size: NA; V: TRBV28; D: TRBD1; DNA: TGTGCCAGCAGTTCCCGCCAGGGGGCATCCTACGAGCAGTACTTC; CDR3: CASSSRQGASYEQYF
J: TRBJ2-6; size: NA; V: TRBV6-5; D: NA; DNA: TGTGCCAGCAGAGCCTACTCTGGGGCCAACGTCCTGACTTTC; CDR3: CASRAYSGANVLTF
J: TRBJ2-1; size: once; V: TRBV13; D: NA; DNA: TGTGCCAGCAGCCCCTCGACAACTAGCTCCTACAATGAGCAGTTCTTC; CDR3: CASSPSTTSSYNEQFF
J: TRBJ1-2; size: NA; V: TRBV19; D: TRBD1; DNA: TGTGCCAGTAGTAGCTCCGGGACAGCGTATGGCTACACCTTC; CDR3: CASSSSGTAYGYTF
J: TRBJ2-3; size: once; V: TRBV6-5; D: NA; DNA: TGTGCCAGCAGTTTCACCCGTTACACAGATACGCAGTATTTT; CDR3: CASSFTRYTDTQYF
J: TRBJ1-1; size: NA; V: TRBV7-8; D: NA; DNA: TGTGCCAGCAGCCCCGGCTATGACACTGAAGCTTTCTTT; CDR3: CASSPGYDTEAFF